The entry below gives a single T cell receptor beta chain sequence along with its context. At the DNA level, this CDR3 is encoded by other sequences in the same sample as well. The data belong to a study of cytomegalovirus exposure and HLA in healthy donors. From germline, CDR1 is LNHDA and CDR2 SQIVND (reference sequence). Losses at the gene ends were 5 bases for V and 4 bases for J; bases not matched to a gene: 5. The CDR3 consists of 14 residues. Primers: 60 Vbeta forward and 13 Jbeta reverse. Sequencing used immunoSEQ multiplex PCR; TCRdb keeps in-frame clones, though not all of them. The sample contains about 170,000 clones, roughly 85% of which appear only once.

The V and J genes are TRBV19 and TRBJ2-3; TRBD2 matches 8 bases. The sequenced sample was PBMCs. The TCR sequence derives from a boy between 2 and 10 years old in good health and CMV-seronegative. DNA of the CDR3: TGTGCCAGTAGTGGGAGCGGGAGCGCAGATACGCAGTATTTT. This translates into CASSGSGSADTQYF.